This T cell receptor (beta chain) was sequenced during a study of Tregs in tolerant kidney transplant recipients. Study summary: Mixed chimerism was transient after nonmyeloablative marrow transplants from related graft donors.

Thawed PBMCs were FACS-sorted into unstimulated CD4+CD25+CD127- regulatory T cells, CD4+CD25- non-regulatory cells, CD4 and CD8 cells. Study outcomes and limitations: Validation in larger populations is needed because few patients were studied. Biological reproducibility was not directly addressed in this study.

The table came from immunoSEQ multiplex PCR; TCRdb's copy has only in-frame clones and leaves some out. The table has about 77,000 clones, under 98% seen once; the top ten hold around 0.5%. Comment on this clone: Its antigen is as yet unknown.

The ends lost 2 bases at V and 1 base at J; junction bases unmatched: 0. CDR1 MDHEN and CDR2 SYDVKM come from the germline V gene. The CDR3 runs to 15 residues. This receptor was identified in a human donor who received a combined kidney and bone marrow transplant. This chain uses TRBV28 with TRBJ1-1; 11 bases line up with TRBD1. The material sequenced was CD4+ T cells from blood, taken before the transplant. As DNA, the CDR3 is TGTGCCAGCAGTTTAGGGACAGGGGGGAACACTGAAGCTTTCTTT. As protein: CASSLGTGGNTEAFF.